This TCR beta chain was obtained from a study of T cell clusters in autoimmune cytopenias. Findings of the study overall: The T cell clusters came from computational analysis alone and lack functional validation.

TRB amplification used approximately 0.25 ug of peripheral blood genomic DNA. This clonotype is identified as medium-sized from frequency. Its target is unknown. Multiplex touch-down PCR amplified TRB using TRB-A and TRB-B pools in one tube. TCRdb re-called the multiplex PCR reads and catalogs CDR3 proteins one per entry, DNA excluded. Its table lists 5,000 to 6,500 distinct CDR3 sequences. The TCR sequence derives from a human donor with an autoimmune cytopenia or autoimmune hepatitis (not recorded which). Sequencing was done on a sample of peripheral blood.

The CDR3 here is CASSYGRASGYTF. The chain combines TRBV6-5 with TRBJ1-2. The CDR3 has 13 amino acids. Germline V CDR1 and CDR2: MNHEY, SVGAGI.